The rows below give T cell receptor beta chains drawn from one sample of a study of T cell changes during pregnancy in multiple sclerosis. Here immunoSEQ multiplex PCR was the method, and the copy in TCRdb shows in-frame clones only, minus some. The sample includes 50,000 to 65,000 clones, roughly 90% of them seen just once. The sequencing used CD8+ T cells from peripheral blood mononuclear cells, collected before pregnancy. These receptors all stem from a female donor with multiple sclerosis, enrolled in a pregnancy study. Both conserved end residues are part of each CDR3. Fields, in order: J gene, D gene, V gene, CDR3 protein, CDR3 DNA. A D gene is named only where the DNA matches it firmly.

J: TRBJ2-2; D: -; V: TRBV7-2; CDR3: CASSPGVYTGELFF; DNA: TGTGCCAGCAGCCCCGGGGTATACACCGGGGAGCTGTTTTTT
J: TRBJ1-5; D: -; V: TRBV5-5; CDR3: CASSLAGNQPQHF; DNA: TGTGCCAGCAGCTTGGCTGGCAATCAGCCCCAGCATTTT
J: TRBJ2-1; D: TRBD2; V: TRBV28; CDR3: CASSPEAGGRDEQFF; DNA: TGTGCCAGCAGTCCCGAAGCGGGGGGGAGGGATGAGCAGTTCTTC
J: TRBJ1-2; D: -; V: TRBV4-1; CDR3: CASSQGMLNPGDFF; DNA: TGCGCCAGCAGCCAAGGGATGTTGAACCCGGGTGACTTCTTC
J: TRBJ2-1; D: TRBD2; V: TRBV7-7; CDR3: CASSLVRGAGNEQFF; DNA: TGTGCTAGCAGCTTAGTGCGGGGGGCGGGAAATGAGCAGTTCTTC
J: TRBJ1-6; D: -; V: TRBV4-3; CDR3: CASSQEVAGSYNSPLHF; DNA: TGCGCCAGCAGCCAAGAAGTAGCTGGCTCCTATAATTCACCCCTCCACTTT
J: TRBJ1-4; D: -; V: TRBV15; CDR3: CATSGGGEKLFF; DNA: TGTGCCACCAGCGGGGGGGGTGAAAAACTGTTTTTT
J: TRBJ2-1; D: TRBD2; V: TRBV4-1; CDR3: CASSLRLAGYNEQFF; DNA: TGCGCCAGCAGCCTTCGACTAGCGGGCTACAATGAGCAGTTCTTC
J: TRBJ2-5; D: -; V: TRBV29-1; CDR3: CSVEDTQETQYF; DNA: TGCAGCGTTGAGGACACCCAAGAGACCCAGTACTTC
J: TRBJ2-5; D: -; V: TRBV11-2; CDR3: CASSLNSGARQGETQYF; DNA: TGTGCCAGCAGCTTAAATTCTGGGGCCAGGCAAGGAGAGACCCAGTACTTC